These T cell receptor beta chains were read from a single sample in a study of T cells in Graves' hyperthyroidism and ophthalmopathy. TCRdb re-analysed the multiplex PCR reads in MiXCR, keeping a single row per CDR3 protein. This sample has about half a million distinct CDR3 sequences; under 25% occur once, and the top ten carry less than 30%. The sample consisted of blood. The receptor source for this set is a man aged 18-30 years with Graves' hyperthyroidism. CDR3s include the opening cysteine and the closing phenylalanine or tryptophan. The D gene is left open where the match is weak. Size tells how often a clone was seen (once, few, many) or the class of an expanded clone, and some rows leave it out.

>-|few|TRBV12-3/TRBV12-4|TRBJ1-2
CASSVTVSSYGYTF
TGTGCCAGCAGTGTGACAGTTTCAAGTTATGGCTACACCTTC
>-|-|TRBV6-1|TRBJ1-1
CASSEVTNEAFF
TGTGCCAGCAGTGAAGTTACAAACGAAGCTTTCTTT
>-|few|TRBV27|TRBJ1-1
CASSFWGEGGSTEAFF
TGTGCCAGCAGTTTTTGGGGAGAGGGGGGCAGCACTGAAGCTTTCTTT
>TRBD1|many|TRBV5-1|TRBJ1-1
CASSFDRVSEAFF
TGCGCCAGCAGCTTTGACAGGGTATCTGAAGCTTTCTTT
>-|many|TRBV12-3/TRBV12-4|TRBJ1-2
CASSSITGDRYGYTF
TGTGCCAGCAGTTCAATTACGGGGGATCGCTATGGCTACACCTTC
>-|few|TRBV4-2|TRBJ2-2
CASSQAGALPTGELFF
TGTGCCAGCAGCCAAGCGGGAGCGCTACCGACCGGGGAGCTGTTTTTT
>-|many|TRBV12-3/TRBV12-4|TRBJ1-2
CASSSTENYGYTF
TGTGCCAGCAGTTCGACAGAAAACTATGGCTACACCTTC
>TRBD1|many|TRBV28|TRBJ1-2
CASTRRDRGPGRGYTF
TGTGCCAGCACCCGCCGGGACAGGGGGCCTGGTAGAGGCTACACCTTC
>TRBD2|-|TRBV20-1|TRBJ2-5
CSARDKVAGVQETQHF
TGCAGTGCTAGAGATAAGGTAGCGGGGGTCCAAGAGACCCAGCACTTC
>-|many|TRBV12-3/TRBV12-4|TRBJ1-1
CASSYRALNTEAFF
TGTGCCAGCAGTTACAGGGCACTGAACACTGAAGCTTTCTTT
>-|-|TRBV20-1|TRBJ2-5
CSAPPLQETQYF
TGCAGTGCTCCCCCCCTCCAAGAGACCCAGTACTTC
>-|many|TRBV4-1|TRBJ2-5
CASSLLRGETQYF
TGCGCCAGCAGCCTCCTCCGGGGGGAGACCCAGTACTTC
>-|few|TRBV12-3/TRBV12-4|TRBJ1-1
CASRPFGGRGMNTEAFF
TGTGCCAGCCGACCCTTTGGGGGAAGGGGGATGAACACTGAAGCTTTCTTT
>-|-|TRBV6-1|TRBJ1-6
CASKPTGGNSPLHF
TGTGCCAGCAAGCCCACGGGGGGAAATTCGCCCCTCCACTTT
>-|-|TRBV6-1|TRBJ2-3
CASSEAEDGTDTQYF
TGTGCCAGCAGTGAAGCGGAGGACGGGACAGATACGCAGTATTTT
>-|many|TRBV4-1|TRBJ2-7
CASSQTDSDAYEQYF
TGCGCCAGCAGCCAAACCGACAGTGACGCCTACGAGCAGTACTTC
>-|many|TRBV6-5|TRBJ2-2
CASRGVAGELFF
TGTGCCAGCAGAGGGGTAGCCGGGGAGCTGTTTTTT
>-|many|TRBV28|TRBJ2-3
CASSFSTSTDTQYF
TGTGCCAGCAGTTTCTCTACTAGCACAGATACGCAGTATTTT
>TRBD1|many|TRBV2|TRBJ1-5
CASSESGGGQPQHF
TGTGCCAGCAGTGAGTCAGGGGGCGGTCAGCCCCAGCATTTT
>-|-|TRBV12-3/TRBV12-4|TRBJ2-5
CASSTGVETQYF
TGTGCCAGCAGTACAGGAGTGGAGACCCAGTACTTC
>-|few|TRBV20-1|TRBJ2-7
CSAMTGLSSYEQYF
TGCAGTGCTATGACGGGGCTCAGCTCCTACGAGCAGTACTTC
>-|-|TRBV20-1|TRBJ1-3
CSAREWGNTIYF
TGCAGTGCTAGAGAGTGGGGAAACACCATATATTTT
>TRBD1|many|TRBV7-6|TRBJ2-7
CASSLADRGRSEQYF
TGTGCCAGCAGCTTAGCCGACAGGGGGCGATCCGAGCAGTACTTC
>-|many|TRBV4-1|TRBJ1-1
CASSQLWTDNTEAFF
TGCGCCAGCAGCCAACTTTGGACAGATAACACTGAAGCTTTCTTT
>-|many|TRBV5-1|TRBJ2-5
CASITRGVIQETQYF
TGCGCCAGCATCACAAGGGGGGTCATTCAGGAGACCCAGTACTTC
>TRBD1|many|TRBV28|TRBJ1-1
CASRTTRTGYTEAFF
TGTGCCAGCAGAACTACCCGGACAGGGTATACTGAAGCTTTCTTT
>TRBD1|many|TRBV2|TRBJ1-3
CASRTGGRGNTIYF
TGTGCCAGCAGAACAGGGGGACGGGGAAACACCATATATTTT
>-|-|TRBV12-3/TRBV12-4|TRBJ2-1
CASSANQLGGEQFF
TGTGCCAGCAGTGCCAACCAACTAGGGGGTGAGCAGTTCTTC
>-|-|TRBV28|TRBJ2-7
CASSLEWGGNSYEQYF
TGTGCCAGCAGTTTGGAGTGGGGGGGCAACTCCTACGAGCAGTACTTC
>-|many|TRBV12-5|TRBJ2-7
CASGSPSLPAYEQYF
TGTGCTAGTGGTTCCCCTAGCTTGCCGGCCTACGAGCAGTACTTC
>-|many|TRBV2|TRBJ1-5
CASSEQQVNQPQHF
TGTGCCAGCAGTGAACAACAGGTAAATCAGCCCCAGCATTTT
>TRBD2|-|TRBV11-2|TRBJ2-5
CASSLLSRTSGQETQYF
TGTGCCAGCAGCTTATTGTCGAGGACTAGCGGACAAGAGACCCAGTACTTC